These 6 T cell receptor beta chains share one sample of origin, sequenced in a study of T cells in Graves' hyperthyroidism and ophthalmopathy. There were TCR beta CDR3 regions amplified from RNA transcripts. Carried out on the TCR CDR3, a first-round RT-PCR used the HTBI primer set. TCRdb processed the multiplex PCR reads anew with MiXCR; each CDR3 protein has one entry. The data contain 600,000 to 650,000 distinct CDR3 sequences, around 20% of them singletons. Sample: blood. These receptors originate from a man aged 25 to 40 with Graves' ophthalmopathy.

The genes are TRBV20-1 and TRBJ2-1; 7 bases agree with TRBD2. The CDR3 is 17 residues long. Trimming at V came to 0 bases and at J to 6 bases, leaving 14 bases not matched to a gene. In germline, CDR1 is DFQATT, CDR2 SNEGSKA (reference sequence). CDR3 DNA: TGCAGTGCTAGAGATAGGGTGGGGCGGGAGCTGATCAATGAGCAGTTCTTC. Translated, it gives CSARDRVGRELINEQFF.

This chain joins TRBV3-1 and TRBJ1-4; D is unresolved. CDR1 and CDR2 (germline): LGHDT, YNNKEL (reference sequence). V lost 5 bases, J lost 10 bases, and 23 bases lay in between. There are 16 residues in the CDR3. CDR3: CASSYSSPLLFGKLFF. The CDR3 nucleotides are TGTGCCAGCAGCTACTCCAGCCCCTTGCTGTTTGGAAAACTGTTTTTT.

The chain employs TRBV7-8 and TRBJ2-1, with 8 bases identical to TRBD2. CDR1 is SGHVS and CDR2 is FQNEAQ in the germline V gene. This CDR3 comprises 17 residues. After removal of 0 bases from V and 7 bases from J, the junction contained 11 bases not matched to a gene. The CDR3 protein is CASSLALGGRLGNEQFF. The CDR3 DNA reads TGTGCCAGCAGCTTAGCGCTTGGCGGGAGGCTGGGGAATGAGCAGTTCTTC.

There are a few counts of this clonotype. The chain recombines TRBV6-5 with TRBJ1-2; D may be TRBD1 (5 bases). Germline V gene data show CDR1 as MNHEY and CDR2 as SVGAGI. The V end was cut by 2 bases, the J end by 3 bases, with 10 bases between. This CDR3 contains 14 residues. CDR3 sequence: CASSYSRGYYGYTF. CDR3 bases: TGTGCCAGCAGTTACAGTCGGGGCTACTATGGCTACACCTTC.

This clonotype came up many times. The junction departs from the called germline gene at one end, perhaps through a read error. CDR3 sequence reads: CASSPSRDSYEQYF. The CDR3 nucleotides read TGCGCCAGCAGCCCGTCCCGGGACAGTTACGAGCAGTACTTC. This chain links TRBV18 with TRBJ2-7; 7 positions match TRBD1. This CDR3 is built from 14 residues. Germline assignment: CDR1 KGHSH and CDR2 LQKENI.

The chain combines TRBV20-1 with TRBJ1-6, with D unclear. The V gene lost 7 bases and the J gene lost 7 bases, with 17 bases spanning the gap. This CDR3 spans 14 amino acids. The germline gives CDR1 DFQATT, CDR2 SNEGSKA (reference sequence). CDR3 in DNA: TGCAGTGTGTTTGCGGGTTGGCGGAATTCACCCCTCCACTTT. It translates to CSVFAGWRNSPLHF.